Listed below are T cell receptor beta chains from one sample, sequenced in a study of blood T cell repertoires in COVID-19. Some clones are missing from TCRdb's copy, which holds only in-frame ones; the method was immunoSEQ multiplex PCR. The repertoire holds 400,000 to 450,000 clones, with 85% to 90% as singletons. The sample was PBMCs or T cells enriched from blood (not recorded which). These receptor sequences come from a man younger than 40 who had recovered from COVID-19. CDR3s include the opening cysteine and the closing phenylalanine or tryptophan. D genes are given only for firm matches.

TRBJ1-6 - TRBV12-3/TRBV12-4 CASSLAVSSPLHF
TRBJ1-6 TRBD1 TRBV27 CASSPGTGAYTPLHF
TRBJ2-5 - TRBV24-1 CATSARVGYETQYF
TRBJ1-1 - TRBV28 CASSLGGGPYTEAFF
TRBJ2-7 TRBD2 TRBV28 CASAEGGPVEQYF
TRBJ1-6 - TRBV11-2 CASSLDPGPSSPLHF
TRBJ2-1 - TRBV4-1 CASSQGDGGTSYNEQFF
TRBJ2-3 TRBD2 TRBV4-2 CASSLLAGDYTDTQYF
TRBJ1-1 - TRBV18 CASSVKDTRVANTEAFF
TRBJ1-2 - TRBV6-5 CASTRGNGGYTF
TRBJ1-5 - TRBV28 CASNQGKPQHF
TRBJ2-7 - TRBV2 CASRRAPTYEQYF
TRBJ1-1 - TRBV28 CASSSGSLNTEAFF